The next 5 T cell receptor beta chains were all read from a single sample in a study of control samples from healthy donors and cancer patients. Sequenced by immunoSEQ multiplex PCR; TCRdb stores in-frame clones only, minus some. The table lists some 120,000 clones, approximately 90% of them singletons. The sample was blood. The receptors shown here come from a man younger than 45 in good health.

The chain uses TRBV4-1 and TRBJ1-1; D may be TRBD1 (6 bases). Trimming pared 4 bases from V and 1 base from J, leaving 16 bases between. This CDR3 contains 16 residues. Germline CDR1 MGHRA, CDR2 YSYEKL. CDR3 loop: CASSLPPTGTNTEAFF. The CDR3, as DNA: TGCGCCAGCAGCCTCCCACCGACAGGAACGAACACTGAAGCTTTCTTT.

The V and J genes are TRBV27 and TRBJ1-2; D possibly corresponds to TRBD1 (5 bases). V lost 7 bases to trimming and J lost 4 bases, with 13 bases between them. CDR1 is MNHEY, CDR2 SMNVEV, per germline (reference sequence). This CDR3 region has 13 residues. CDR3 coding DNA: TGTGCCAGCACCTCGGGGCAGGGCTATGGCTACACCTTC. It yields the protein CASTSGQGYGYTF.

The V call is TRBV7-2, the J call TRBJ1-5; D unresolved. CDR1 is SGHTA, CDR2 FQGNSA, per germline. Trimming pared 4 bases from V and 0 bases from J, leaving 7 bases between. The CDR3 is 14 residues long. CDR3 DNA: TGTGCCAGCAGCTACCAGTATAGCAATCAGCCCCAGCATTTT. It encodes CASSYQYSNQPQHF.

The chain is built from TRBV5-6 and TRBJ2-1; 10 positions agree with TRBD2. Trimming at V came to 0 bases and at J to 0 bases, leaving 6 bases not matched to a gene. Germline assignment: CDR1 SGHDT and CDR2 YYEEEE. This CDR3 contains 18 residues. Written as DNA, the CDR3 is TGTGCCAGCAGCTTGGCCCAGCTAGCGGGGGTCTCCTACAATGAGCAGTTCTTC. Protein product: CASSLAQLAGVSYNEQFF.

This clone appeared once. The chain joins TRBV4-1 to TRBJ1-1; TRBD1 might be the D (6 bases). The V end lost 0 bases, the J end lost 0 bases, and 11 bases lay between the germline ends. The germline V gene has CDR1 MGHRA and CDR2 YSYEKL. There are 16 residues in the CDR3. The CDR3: CASSQDQGQLNTEAFF. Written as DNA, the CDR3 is TGCGCCAGCAGCCAAGATCAGGGGCAGTTGAACACTGAAGCTTTCTTT.